This T cell receptor beta chain was documented in a study of cytomegalovirus exposure and HLA in healthy donors. Study-level background: The same platform was used for the roughly 120 validation repertoires as for the approximately 630 first-cohort repertoires, as reported in a later analysis. General observations from the study: A classifier reportedly called cytomegalovirus status with high sensitivity and specificity. In vitro testing confirmed a few CMV-associated chains as specific for CMV antigens.

Regarding this clone: Its antigen is unidentified.

While the first cohort had 700 or so subjects, the donors belonged to the separate validation cohort of over a hundred subjects. Repertoires were generated with immunoSEQ multiplex PCR, while TCRdb's copy carries only in-frame clones and drops some. The sample yields 150,000 to 200,000 clones, roughly nine tenths seen once. This sequence originates from a woman under 30 in good health and CMV-seropositive. The specimen was PBMCs.

The CDR3, as DNA: TGTGCCAGTAGTATCGTGGGCGTCTCCTACAATGAGCAGTTCTTC. Its translation is CASSIVGVSYNEQFF. The chain links TRBV19 to TRBJ2-1; no clear D. The germline V gene has CDR1 LNHDA and CDR2 SQIVND (reference sequence). V was trimmed by 3 bases and J by 0 bases, leaving 9 bases between them. The CDR3 runs to 15 residues.